The rows below give T cell receptor beta chains drawn from one sample of a study of shared clonotypes between healthy human individuals. The data were produced by immunoSEQ multiplex PCR, yet TCRdb's version contains in-frame clones alone and is incomplete. The profile shows about 2.1 million clones, just over 90% of them singletons. The sequencing sample was made of naive CD8+ T cells from PBMCs. Receptors originate from a man younger than 35 in good health. Some clones in this sample may be carry-over from other donors' samples. Each CDR3 is given with its conserved first and last residue. A D gene is named only where the DNA matches it firmly. The size entry is marked missing in some rows and otherwise reads once, few, many or a size class.

TRBV4-3,.,TRBJ2-7,.,TGCGCCAGCAGCCAAGACAGCGACTACGAGCAGTACTTC,CASSQDSDYEQYF
TRBV27,TRBD2,TRBJ2-2,once,TGTGCCAGCAGTTTCGGGTGGGAGGGAACCGGGGAGCTGTTTTTT,CASSFGWEGTGELFF
TRBV27,.,TRBJ2-3,.,TGTGCCAGCAGTTTAGGAAGCCGGGATACGCAGTATTTT,CASSLGSRDTQYF
TRBV7-9,.,TRBJ2-7,.,TGTGCCAGCAGCTCCTACTCTTACGAGCAGTACTTC,CASSSYSYEQYF
TRBV27,TRBD1,TRBJ1-1,.,TGTGCCAGCAGTTTTATCTGGACAGGGGGCAGTTCAGGCACTGAAGCTTTCTTT,CASSFIWTGGSSGTEAFF
TRBV28,.,TRBJ2-3,.,TGTGCCAGCAGTTTACCCAGCCGAGGGGCCACAGATACGCAGTATTTT,CASSLPSRGATDTQYF
TRBV6-5,.,TRBJ2-7,once,TGTGCCAGCAGTTACATGCCTAGAGCCTACGAGCAGTACTTC,CASSYMPRAYEQYF
TRBV23-1,TRBD2,TRBJ2-1,.,TGCGCCAGCAGTCAATCCCCGGGACTAGCGGGAGAAGAGGAGCAGTTCTTC,CASSQSPGLAGEEEQFF
TRBV6-6,TRBD1,TRBJ2-3,.,TGTGCCAGCAGTTCCCCGGGACAGGGAACAGATACGCAGTATTTT,CASSSPGQGTDTQYF
TRBV11-3,.,TRBJ2-4,.,TGTGCCAGCAGCTCCCGGGATTTTGGAAACATTCAGTACTTC,CASSSRDFGNIQYF
TRBV29-1,.,TRBJ1-5,few,TGCAGTTTCGGGAACCAGCCCCAGCATTTT,CSFGNQPQHF
TRBV5-1,TRBD2,TRBJ2-7,.,TGCGCCAGCAGCAGAACTAGCGGGGGAGGGGAGCAGTACTTC,CASSRTSGGGEQYF
TRBV9,.,TRBJ1-1,.,TGTGCCAGCAGCCCAGGAGGGGGCACTGAAGCTTTCTTT,CASSPGGGTEAFF
TRBV19,.,TRBJ1-2,.,TGTGCCAGTAGTTCCGGAAACTATGGCTACACCTTC,CASSSGNYGYTF
TRBV9,.,TRBJ2-3,once,TGTGCCAGCAGCAACCCTATCGGGCCTAGCACAGATACGCAGTATTTT,CASSNPIGPSTDTQYF
TRBV13,TRBD1,TRBJ2-7,.,TGTGCCAGCAGCCCTCGGGACAGGGGTCCCTACGAGCAGTACTTC,CASSPRDRGPYEQYF